The sample holds many counts of the clone carrying this T cell receptor beta chain. Its antigen is unknown. Individual cDNA molecules were tagged with unique molecular identifiers, the study reported. One entry per CDR3 protein, called by TCRdb with MiXCR from the 5' RACE reads. The sample yields about 63,000 distinct CDR3 sequences, around 13% seen once. This entry belongs to a study of early T cells in non-severe SARS-CoV-2 infection. Study-level information: Sequencing was performed on bulk RNA from unsorted whole blood, leaving chains unpaired. Study results and caveats: A preference for anti-spike CD8 responses marked VDJdb matching, which missed private and CD4 specificities.

Germline assignment: CDR1 SQVTM and CDR2 ANQGSEA. The V end was cut by 6 bases, the J end by 9 bases, with 15 bases between. This CDR3 contains 12 residues. The gene calls are TRBV29-1 and TRBJ2-1, with a weak D call TRBD1 (6 bases). This receptor was taken from an adult who was a healthcare worker with PCR-confirmed SARS-CoV-2 infection or an uninfected control (not recorded which). The sample consisted of whole blood. The CDR3 protein is CSVYGDKVEQFF. DNA of the CDR3: TGCAGCGTGTACGGGGACAAGGTTGAGCAGTTCTTC.